The sequence of this TCR beta chain was determined in a study of blood T cell repertoires in COVID-19. Turning to the study itself: Acute and convalescent COVID-19 samples came from the United States, Italy and Spain. T cells, B-cell-depleted T cells, or PBMCs supplied cDNA or gDNA.

Some clones are missing from TCRdb's copy, which holds only in-frame ones; the method was immunoSEQ multiplex PCR. This table has more than 200,000 clones, 80% to 90% appearing once. Sequencing was performed on peripheral blood. The sequence was collected from a woman in her 40s with active or convalescent COVID-19.

CDR3 residues: CASSFASSGRETQYF. For the CDR3, the DNA is TGTGCCAGTAGTTTCGCCTCTAGCGGAAGGGAGACCCAGTACTTC. The chain is built from TRBV19 and TRBJ2-5; 7 positions agree with TRBD2. CDR1 and CDR2 from the germline V gene are LNHDA and SQIVND (reference sequence). V dropped 5 bases and J dropped 5; count of bases not matched to a gene: 11. This CDR3 region has 15 residues.